This T cell receptor (beta chain) originates from a study of CD8+ T cells in alopecia areata. In each case, RNA was isolated and then reverse transcribed into cDNA as the sequencing template. Only in-frame clones appear in the TCRdb table, and some are missing; sequencing was by immunoSEQ multiplex PCR. The profile shows roughly 200,000 clones, 63% of them singletons. Trimming left V 4 bases short and J 0 bases short, with 8 bases between. The germline V gene has CDR1 SGHRS and CDR2 YFSETQ. This CDR3 is built from 13 residues. The sequenced sample was CD4+ T cells sorted from blood, obtained at week 0. The source is a human donor with alopecia areata. The chain couples TRBV5-1 to TRBJ2-7; perhaps TRBD2 as D (5 bases). The CDR3 DNA sequence: TGCGCCAGCAGCAACGCGGGCTCCTACGAGCAGTACTTC. This translates into CASSNAGSYEQYF.